The sequence of this T cell receptor (beta chain) was determined in a study of blood T cells in healthy people across ages. Every donor gave ten milliliters of peripheral blood. The germline V gene has CDR1 LGHNA and CDR2 YSLEER. The CDR3 runs 16 residues. After removal of 0 bases from V and 3 bases from J, the junction contained 4 bases not matched to a gene. This clonotype was detected a few times. Through a sample-barcoded 5' primer and a J-beta primer mix, a second PCR was run for about 7 to 12 cycles. Tagging of each cDNA molecule was performed by a template-switch adaptor with 12 random nucleotides. MiXCR, applied by TCRdb to the 5' RACE reads, yields one record per CDR3 protein. The top ten clones hold under 20% of a sample with 550,000 to 700,000 distinct CDR3 sequences, 27% of them seen once.

The chain carries TRBV4-3 and TRBJ2-7; 11 bases are shared with TRBD2. This TCR came from a woman in her 70s in good health. The sequenced sample was blood. CDR3 amino acids: CASSQERLAGYYEQYF. CDR3 coding DNA: TGCGCCAGCAGCCAAGAACGACTAGCGGGGTACTACGAGCAGTACTTC.